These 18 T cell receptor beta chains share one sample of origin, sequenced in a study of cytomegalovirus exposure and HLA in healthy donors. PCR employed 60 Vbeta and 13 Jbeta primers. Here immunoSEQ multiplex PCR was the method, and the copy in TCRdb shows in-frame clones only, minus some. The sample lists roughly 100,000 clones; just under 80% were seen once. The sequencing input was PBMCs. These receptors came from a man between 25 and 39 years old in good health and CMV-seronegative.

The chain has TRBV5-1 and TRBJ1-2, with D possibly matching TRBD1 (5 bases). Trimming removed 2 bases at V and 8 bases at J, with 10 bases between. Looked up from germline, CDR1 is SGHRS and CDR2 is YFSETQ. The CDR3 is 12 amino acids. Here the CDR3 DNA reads TGCGCCAGCAGCTTCGGGGAGGGGGGCTACACCTTC. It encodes CASSFGEGGYTF.

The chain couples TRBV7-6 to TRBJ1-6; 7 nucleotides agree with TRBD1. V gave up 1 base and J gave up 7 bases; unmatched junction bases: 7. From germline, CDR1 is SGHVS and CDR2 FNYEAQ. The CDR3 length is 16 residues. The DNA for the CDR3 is TGTGCCAGCAGCTTAGAGGCGGGGACAGCAAATTCACCCCTCCACTTT. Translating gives CASSLEAGTANSPLHF.

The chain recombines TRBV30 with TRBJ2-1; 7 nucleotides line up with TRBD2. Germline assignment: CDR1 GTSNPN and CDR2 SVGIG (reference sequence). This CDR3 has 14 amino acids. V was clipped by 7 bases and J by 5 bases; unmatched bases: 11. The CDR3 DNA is TGTGCCTTGGACATAGGGCTAGCGGACAATGAGCAGTTCTTC. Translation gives CALDIGLADNEQFF.

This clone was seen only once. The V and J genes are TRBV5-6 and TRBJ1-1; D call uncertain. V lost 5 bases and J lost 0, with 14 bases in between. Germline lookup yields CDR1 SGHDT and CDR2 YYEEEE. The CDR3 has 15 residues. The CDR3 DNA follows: TGTGCCAGCAGTCGAGGCGGAGGATTGAACACTGAAGCTTTCTTT. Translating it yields CASSRGGGLNTEAFF.

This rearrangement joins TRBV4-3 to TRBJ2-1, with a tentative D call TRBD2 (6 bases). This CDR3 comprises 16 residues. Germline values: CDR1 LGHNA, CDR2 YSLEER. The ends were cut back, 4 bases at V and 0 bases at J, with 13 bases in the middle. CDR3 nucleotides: TGCGCCAGCAGCCCCCTGGAGACTAGCTCCTACAATGAGCAGTTCTTC. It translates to CASSPLETSSYNEQFF.

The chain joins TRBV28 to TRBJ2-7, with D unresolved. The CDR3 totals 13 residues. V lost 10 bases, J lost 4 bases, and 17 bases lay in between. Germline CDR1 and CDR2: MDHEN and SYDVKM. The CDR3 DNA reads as TGTGCCATCTCGGAGCGTGACCCGTACGAGCAGTACTTC. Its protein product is CAISERDPYEQYF.

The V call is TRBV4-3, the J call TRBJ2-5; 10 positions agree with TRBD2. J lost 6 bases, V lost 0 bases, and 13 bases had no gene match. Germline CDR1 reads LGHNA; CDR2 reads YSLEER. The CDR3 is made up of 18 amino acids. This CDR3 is CASSQDLLVAGGLQTQYF. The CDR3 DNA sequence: TGCGCCAGCAGCCAAGATTTATTGGTAGCGGGAGGTTTACAGACCCAGTACTTC.

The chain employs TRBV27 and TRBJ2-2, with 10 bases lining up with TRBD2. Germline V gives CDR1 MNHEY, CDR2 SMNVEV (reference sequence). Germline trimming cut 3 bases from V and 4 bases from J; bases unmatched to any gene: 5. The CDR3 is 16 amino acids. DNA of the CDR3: TGTGCCAGCAGTTTCCTAGCGGGAGAGGGCACCGGGGAGCTGTTTTTT. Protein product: CASSFLAGEGTGELFF.

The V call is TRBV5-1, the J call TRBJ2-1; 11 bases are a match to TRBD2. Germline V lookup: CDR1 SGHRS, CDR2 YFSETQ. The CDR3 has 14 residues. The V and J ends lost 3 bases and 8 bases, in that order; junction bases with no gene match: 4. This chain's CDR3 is CASSSVAGGHEQFF. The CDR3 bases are TGCGCCAGCAGCTCGGTAGCGGGGGGGCATGAGCAGTTCTTC.

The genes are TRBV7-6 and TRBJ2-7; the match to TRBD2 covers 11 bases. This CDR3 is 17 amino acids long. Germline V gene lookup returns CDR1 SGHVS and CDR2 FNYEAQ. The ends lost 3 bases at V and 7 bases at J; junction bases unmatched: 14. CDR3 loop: CASSLTGTSGGRGEQYF. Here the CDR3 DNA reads TGTGCCAGCAGCTTGACCGGGACTAGCGGTGGTCGGGGAGAGCAGTACTTC.

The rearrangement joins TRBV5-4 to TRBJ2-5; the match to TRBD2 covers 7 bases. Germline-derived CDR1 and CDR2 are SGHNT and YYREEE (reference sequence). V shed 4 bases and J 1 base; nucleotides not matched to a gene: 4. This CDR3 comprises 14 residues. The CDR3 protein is CASSLGLGQETQYF. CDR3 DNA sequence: TGTGCCAGCAGCCTCGGACTAGGCCAAGAGACCCAGTACTTC.

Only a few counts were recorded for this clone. In nucleotides, the CDR3 is TGTGCCAGCAGCTTAGGGGACAGGCCCAACGAGCAGTACTTC. It yields the protein CASSLGDRPNEQYF. The V and J genes are TRBV7-6 and TRBJ2-7, with 8 bases identical to TRBD1. There are 14 residues in the CDR3. Germline V gene lookup returns CDR1 SGHVS and CDR2 FNYEAQ. The ends lost 1 base at V and 5 bases at J; junction bases unmatched: 4.

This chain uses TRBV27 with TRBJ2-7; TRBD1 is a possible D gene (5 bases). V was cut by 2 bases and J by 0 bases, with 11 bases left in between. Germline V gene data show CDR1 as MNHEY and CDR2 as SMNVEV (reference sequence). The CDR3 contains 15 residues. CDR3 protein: CASSLRGRSSYEQYF. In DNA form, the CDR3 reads TGTGCCAGCAGTTTAAGGGGTAGGAGCTCCTACGAGCAGTACTTC.

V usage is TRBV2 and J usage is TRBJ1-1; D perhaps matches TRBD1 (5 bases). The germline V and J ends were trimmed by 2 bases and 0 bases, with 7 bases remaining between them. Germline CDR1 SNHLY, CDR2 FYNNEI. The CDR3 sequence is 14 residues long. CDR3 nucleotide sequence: TGTGCCAGCAGTGAAATGGGGCTGAACACTGAAGCTTTCTTT. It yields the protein CASSEMGLNTEAFF.

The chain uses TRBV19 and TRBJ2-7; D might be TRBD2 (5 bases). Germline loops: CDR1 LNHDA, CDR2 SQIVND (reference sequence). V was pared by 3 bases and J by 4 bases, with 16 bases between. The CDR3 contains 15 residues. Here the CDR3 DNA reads TGTGCCAGTAGTATGGGAGTAAATCCGGGTTACGAGCAGTACTTC. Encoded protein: CASSMGVNPGYEQYF.

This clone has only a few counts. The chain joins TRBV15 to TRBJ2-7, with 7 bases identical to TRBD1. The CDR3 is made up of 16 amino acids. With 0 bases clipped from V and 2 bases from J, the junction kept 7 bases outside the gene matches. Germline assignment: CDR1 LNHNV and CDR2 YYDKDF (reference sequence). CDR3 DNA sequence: TGTGCCACCAGCAGAGATCAGGGGGATTCCACCTACGAGCAGTACTTC. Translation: CATSRDQGDSTYEQYF.

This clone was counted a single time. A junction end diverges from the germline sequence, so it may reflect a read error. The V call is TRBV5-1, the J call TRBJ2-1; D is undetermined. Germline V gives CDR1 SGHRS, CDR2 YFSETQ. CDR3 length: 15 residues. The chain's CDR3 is CASSLAPDSHNEQFF. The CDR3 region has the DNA TGCGCCAGCAGCTTGGCCCCAGACTCCCACAATGAGCAGTTCTTC.

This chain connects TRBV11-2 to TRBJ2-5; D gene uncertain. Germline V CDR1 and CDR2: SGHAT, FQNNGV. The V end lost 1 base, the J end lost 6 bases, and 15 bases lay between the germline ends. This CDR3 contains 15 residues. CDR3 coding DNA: TGTGCCAGCAGCTTAGCCCGCGGTGGTCGTCAGACCCAGTACTTC. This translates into CASSLARGGRQTQYF. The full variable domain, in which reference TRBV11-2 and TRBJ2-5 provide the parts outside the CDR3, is EAGVAQSPRYKIIEKRQSVAFWCNPISGHATLYWYQQILGQGPKLLIQFQNNGVVDDSQLPKDRFSAERLKGVDSTLKIQPAKLEDSAVYLCASSLARGGRQTQYFGPGTRLLVL.